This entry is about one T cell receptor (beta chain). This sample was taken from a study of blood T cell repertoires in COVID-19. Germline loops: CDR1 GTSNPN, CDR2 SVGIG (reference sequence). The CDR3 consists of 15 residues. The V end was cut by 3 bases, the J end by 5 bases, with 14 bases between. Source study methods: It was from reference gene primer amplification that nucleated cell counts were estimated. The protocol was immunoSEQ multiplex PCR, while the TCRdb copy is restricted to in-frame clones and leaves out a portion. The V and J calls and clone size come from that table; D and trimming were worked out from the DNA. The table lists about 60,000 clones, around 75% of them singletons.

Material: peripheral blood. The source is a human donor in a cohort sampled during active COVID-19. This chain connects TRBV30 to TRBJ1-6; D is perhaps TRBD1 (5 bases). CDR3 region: CAWRASGVNNSPLHF. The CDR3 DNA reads TGTGCCTGGAGGGCCTCGGGGGTCAATAATTCACCCCTCCACTTT.